This T cell receptor (beta chain) was identified in a study of Graves' ophthalmopathy and Graves' hyperthyroidism (dated 2018 in TCRdb). Concerning the study at large: Peripheral blood was collected before any treatment was given, at the time of initial diagnosis. Following sampling, methimazole starting at 30 mg daily was administered to hyperthyroidism patients, and high-dose intravenous methylprednisolone was administered to ophthalmopathy patients. In about six hyperthyroidism patients, T-cell repertoires of thyroid tissue and blood were compared. The 100 or so discovery patients were divided at random into training and test sets in a 7:3 ratio. In total, 135 blood samples were TCR-sequenced: approximately 42 ophthalmopathy, roughly 77 hyperthyroidism and about 17 hyperthyroidism-to-ophthalmopathy patients. The study used TCR beta repertoire signatures to distinguish Graves' ophthalmopathy from Graves' hyperthyroidism and to predict progression to ophthalmopathy. A discovery set of 95 to 100 patients (around 40 ophthalmopathy, 60 or so stable hyperthyroidism) was enrolled to explore V-J signatures distinguishing ophthalmopathy from hyperthyroidism. An independent validation cohort was composed of roughly 18 hyperthyroidism patients and around 15 patients who later progressed from hyperthyroidism to ophthalmopathy. Broader findings and caveats from the paper: In validation, the model predicted ophthalmopathy progression with more than 55% sensitivity and approximately 78% specificity; approximately 12 predicted patients were CT-confirmed with GO in a median of around 6 months. Ophthalmopathy was separated from stable hyperthyroidism by the 13-signature model with just under 90% sensitivity and 81% to 83% specificity in cross-validation and with 80%/75% in the test set. Most of the expanded thyroid clonotypes with a frequency above 0.001 were also detected in blood, and it was suggested that the thyroid immune response may be reflected by blood repertoires. No statistical method was used to predetermine the sample size, and group allocation was not hidden from the investigators.

From the cysteine up to the phenylalanine, the CDR3 has a length of 16 residues. The CDR3 DNA has 48 bases and is translated from base 1. V lost 4 bases and J lost 5 bases, and the count of bases not matched to a germline gene is 12. For CDR1 and CDR2, the germline V gene lists SGHDT and YYEEEE. Hyperthyroidism was defined as stable when no progression to ophthalmopathy occurred within 18 months of follow-up. Hyperthyroidism patients were newly diagnosed, were aged 18 to 65 years, and had a disease duration under 2 months. Patients with other autoimmune diseases, uncontrolled infections, pregnancy or lactation were excluded. Clinical symptoms, serum thyroxine, TRAb, thyroid ultrasound and orbital computed tomography formed the basis of the diagnosis. Ficoll-Paque density gradient centrifugation was used to isolate PBMCs from approximately 11 ml of fresh peripheral blood. Trizol reagent was used to extract the total RNA, and its quality was then checked on an Agilent 2100 Bioanalyzer.

A note on this clonotype: Its antigen is unknown. Base qualities were left out, and no much larger clone turns up one base away.

For repertoire sequencing, the TCR beta CDR3 regions were amplified from RNA transcripts. A first-round RT-PCR used HTBI primers with the Qiagen OneStep RT-PCR kit, followed by a second-round multiplex PCR, size selection and purification. Libraries were sequenced paired-end with 100 bp reads on an Illumina HiSeq2000. The paper's data handling went like this. SOAPnuke was used for read processing, and reads with adapters, uncalled bases, a mean Phred below 15, or no exact constant-primer or identifier match were discarded. High-quality paired reads were merged with COPE v1.2.5. Each unique nucleotide sequence was treated as a clonotype, and MiTCR v1.1 was used to align the clonotypes to the IMGT TRB V, D and J references. Analysis was restricted to V-J combinations with a frequency above 0.0001, which covered over 98% of repertoires. A TCR clonal expansion and chaos score per V-J combination was defined as the ratio of F50 clonal expansion to chaos observed in the TCRdist matrix. Welch's t-statistics and random forest were used to reduce the features to about 14 V-J combinations, which were then used as input to a naive Bayes classifier. The Morisita-Horn index was used to measure how similar the thyroid and blood repertoires were. Using fastp at Q25 and MiXCR, TCRdb reprocessed the public reads and kept productive beta chains. Rows with one shared CDR3 protein collapse into an entry with the most common genes and DNA. V and J calls and clone size were set by TCRdb, not the authors. Here the sample has under 800,000 distinct CDR3 sequences; roughly 20% occur a single time. The top ten constitute more than 5.5% of the sample.

The clonotype originates from a woman between 18 and 30 years old with stable Graves' hyperthyroidism. Some clones in this sample may be carry-over from other donors' samples. Donor details come from another sample of the same person, matched by shared clones. The sequenced material came from peripheral blood. The receptor chain draws on TRBV5-6 and TRBJ2-5, with TRBD1 matching 9 junction bases. The CDR3 region has the sequence CASSRTGALVGETQYF. The nucleotides read TGTGCCAGCAGCCGGACAGGGGCCCTCGTCGGGGAGACCCAGTACTTC.